This record looks at one T cell receptor (beta chain) sequence and its context. Per the original data handling: Reference gene primers were amplified, and this amplification served to estimate nucleated cell counts. Assay used: immunoSEQ multiplex PCR; TCRdb lists only in-frame clones, some missing. V, J and clone size were drawn from that table, and D and trimming were deduced from the DNA. The table shows around 140,000 clones, with 65% to 85% occurring only once. This entry comes from a study of blood T cell repertoires in COVID-19. With 4 bases removed from V and 5 bases from J, the gap between germline ends came to 11 bases. The CDR3 spans 13 residues. CDR1 is MNHEY, CDR2 SMNVEV, per germline (reference sequence).

This TCR came from a woman aged 60-75 years with acute or convalescent COVID-19. V usage is TRBV27 and J usage is TRBJ1-2, with D tentatively TRBD1 (5 bases). Specimen: peripheral blood. Here the CDR3 DNA reads TGTGCCAGCAGTTACCAGGGTGGGTATGGCTACACCTTC. Translation: CASSYQGGYGYTF.